This T cell receptor (beta chain) was captured by sequencing in a study of cytomegalovirus exposure and HLA in healthy donors. J was trimmed by 1 base and V by 6 bases; bases with no gene match: 7. This CDR3 comprises 15 residues. Looked up from germline, CDR1 is MNHEY and CDR2 is SMNVEV (reference sequence). Primers included in the PCR were 60 Vbeta and 13 Jbeta primers. TCRdb keeps only in-frame clones here, not all; method: immunoSEQ multiplex PCR. The sample carries about 160,000 clones, roughly four fifths recorded once. The source of this sequence is a woman in her forties in good health and CMV-seronegative. The chain recombines TRBV27 with TRBJ2-7; 9 nucleotides match TRBD1. The specimen sequenced was PBMCs. This CDR3 reads CASRGTGGRSYEQYF. Here the CDR3 DNA reads TGTGCCAGCAGGGGCACAGGGGGCAGGTCCTACGAGCAGTACTTC.